A single sample gave rise to the 26 T cell receptor beta chains below, sequenced in a study of shared clonotypes between healthy human individuals. Generated by immunoSEQ multiplex PCR, the TCRdb table keeps only in-frame clones and is missing some. In the table there are millions of clones, 90% to 95% of which are singletons. Naive CD8 cells lacked CD45RO and underwent positive selection for CCR7, leaving out terminally differentiated effector memory CD45RA+ cells. The sample taken for sequencing was naive CD8+ T cells from PBMCs. The receptors here all came from a man between 18 and 29 years old in good health. Some clones in this sample may be carry-over from other donors' samples.

The chain employs TRBV7-9 and TRBJ1-1; no firm D call. Trimming left V 1 base short and J 4 bases short, with 10 bases between. Germline V gene lookup returns CDR1 SEHNR and CDR2 FQNEAQ (reference sequence). The CDR3 has 14 amino acids. CDR3 loop: CASSLEGLATEAFF. The CDR3 DNA is TGTGCCAGCAGCTTAGAGGGCCTCGCCACTGAAGCTTTCTTT.

The genes are TRBV27 and TRBJ1-1; D is unclear. Germline CDR1 and CDR2: MNHEY and SMNVEV (reference sequence). V lost 6 bases, J lost 1 base, and 15 bases lay in between. The CDR3 sequence is 15 residues long. The CDR3 sequence is CASRPDFSPNTEAFF. The CDR3 bases are TGTGCCAGCAGACCAGATTTCTCCCCGAACACTGAAGCTTTCTTT.

The chain has TRBV28 and TRBJ2-1; the match to TRBD2 covers 11 bases. The V gene end was trimmed by 5 bases and the J gene end by 5 bases; junction bases not matched to a gene: 5. The CDR3 runs to 15 residues. Per germline, CDR1 MDHEN and CDR2 SYDVKM. CDR3 residues: CASSRVAGGHNEQFF. As DNA, the CDR3 is TGTGCCAGCAGTCGGGTAGCGGGAGGGCACAATGAGCAGTTCTTC.

This chain links TRBV4-3 with TRBJ2-7, with TRBD1 matching 7 bases. Germline CDR1 reads LGHNA; CDR2 reads YSLEER. V shed 1 base and J 2 bases; nucleotides not matched to a gene: 5. CDR3 length: 15 residues. In DNA, the CDR3 is TGCGCCAGCAGCCAAGCTTACAGGGGCACCTACGAGCAGTACTTC. This gives the protein CASSQAYRGTYEQYF.

The chain joins TRBV27 to TRBJ1-1; D not resolved. The germline V and J ends were trimmed by 4 bases and 6 bases, with 12 bases remaining between them. The CDR3 loop spans 13 amino acids. CDR1 and CDR2 (germline): MNHEY, SMNVEV (reference sequence). Here the CDR3 reads CASSSTLGAEAFF. CDR3 sequence (DNA): TGTGCCAGCAGTTCAACCCTCGGGGCTGAAGCTTTCTTT.

This rearrangement joins TRBV6-1 to TRBJ2-3, with 10 positions matching TRBD2. The CDR3 sequence is 16 residues long. Per the germline V gene, CDR1 is MNHNS and CDR2 is SASEGT. Germline trimming cut 3 bases from V and 4 bases from J; bases unmatched to any gene: 7. The CDR3 is CASSDKTSGWADTQYF. CDR3 in DNA: TGTGCCAGCAGTGATAAGACTAGCGGGTGGGCAGATACGCAGTATTTT.

V gene TRBV11-2 combines with J gene TRBJ1-4; 7 positions match TRBD1. V shed 3 bases, J shed 5 bases, and the junction held 9 bases outside the gene matches. The CDR3 loop spans 16 amino acids. Germline CDR1 SGHAT, CDR2 FQNNGV. CDR3 loop: CASSFPRQGWNEKLFF. CDR3 DNA sequence: TGTGCCAGCAGCTTCCCACGACAGGGATGGAATGAAAAACTGTTTTTT.

This clone was seen just once. The rearrangement links TRBV11-2 to TRBJ2-4; 8 bases are shared with TRBD1. V dropped 5 bases and J dropped 0; count of bases not matched to a gene: 15. This CDR3 is built from 19 residues. The V gene's germline CDR1 is SGHAT and CDR2 FQNNGV. CDR3 DNA sequence: TGTGCCAGCAGCACGCAACCGGGACAGGCCACGATAGCCAAAAACATTCAGTACTTC. This encodes CASSTQPGQATIAKNIQYF. Full variable domain (missing parts from reference TRBV11-2 and TRBJ2-4): EAGVAQSPRYKIIEKRQSVAFWCNPISGHATLYWYQQILGQGPKLLIQFQNNGVVDDSQLPKDRFSAERLKGVDSTLKIQPAKLEDSAVYLCASSTQPGQATIAKNIQYFGAGTRLSVL.

This chain uses TRBV28 with TRBJ1-3; D remains unclear. Per germline, CDR1 MDHEN and CDR2 SYDVKM. V lost 3 bases to trimming and J lost 6 bases, with 15 bases between them. The CDR3 consists of 15 residues. For the CDR3, the DNA is TGTGCCAGCAGTTTCGGGGAAGGGAGACTAAACACCATATATTTT. Translating gives CASSFGEGRLNTIYF.

The chain uses TRBV5-8 and TRBJ1-5; D is undetermined. Germline V lookup: CDR1 SGHTS, CDR2 YDEGEE. The CDR3 length is 13 residues. V was trimmed by 1 base and J by 4 bases, leaving 6 bases between them. DNA for the CDR3: TGTGCCAGCAGCTTGACAGATAATCAGCCCCAGCATTTT. Encoded protein: CASSLTDNQPQHF.

In the case of this clone: The sample holds other DNA sequences that translate to the same CDR3. The chain combines TRBV7-9 with TRBJ2-7; TRBD1 is a possible D gene (5 bases). The CDR3 is 11 residues long. Germline V gene lookup returns CDR1 SEHNR and CDR2 FQNEAQ (reference sequence). The V end lost 7 bases, the J end lost 3 bases, and 7 bases lay between the germline ends. The CDR3 DNA reads TGTGCCAGCACCACAGGCTACGAGCAGTACTTC. Translating it yields CASTTGYEQYF.

This chain connects TRBV15 to TRBJ2-7; D is tentatively TRBD1 or TRBD2 (5 bases each). Trimming took 9 bases from V and 1 from J, leaving 22 bases between them. Germline V gene lookup returns CDR1 LNHNV and CDR2 YYDKDF (reference sequence). This CDR3 contains 16 residues. CDR3 bases: TGTGCCACGAGCGCCCTATTGGGGCTAGCTTCCTACGAGCAGTACTTC. As protein: CATSALLGLASYEQYF.

V and J are TRBV29-1 and TRBJ1-2; possibly TRBD1 for D (5 bases). This CDR3 has 12 amino acids. Trimming pared 5 bases from V and 4 bases from J, leaving 11 bases between. Germline V gives CDR1 SQVTM, CDR2 ANQGSEA. The CDR3 DNA reads as TGCAGCGTTCCAGGGTGGAGCTATGGCTACACCTTC. It encodes CSVPGWSYGYTF.

This clone was observed once. This sequence joins TRBV5-4 and TRBJ2-7; tentative D call: TRBD2 (7 bases). Trimming took off 0 bases at V and 5 bases at J, with 12 bases between the two ends. The CDR3 runs 14 residues. Germline V gives CDR1 SGHNT, CDR2 YYREEE (reference sequence). The CDR3 spells CASSLVGGPDEQYF. The CDR3 DNA reads as TGTGCCAGCAGCTTGGTCGGGGGGCCTGACGAGCAGTACTTC.

This sequence joins TRBV19 and TRBJ2-1; 8 nucleotides match TRBD1. J gave up 8 bases and V 0 bases, and 6 bases lay outside the gene matches. CDR1 is LNHDA, CDR2 SQIVND, per germline (reference sequence). The CDR3 contains 15 residues. The CDR3 DNA reads as TGTGCCAGTAGTATAGATCCGGACAGGGCGGATGAGCAGTTCTTC. This codes for CASSIDPDRADEQFF.

The rearrangement uses TRBV5-1 and TRBJ2-7; TRBD1 aligns across 8 bases. V trimming: 4 bases; J trimming: 5 bases; junction bases outside the gene matches: 2. CDR1 is SGHRS, CDR2 YFSETQ, per germline. This CDR3 has 12 amino acids. The CDR3 region is CASSPGGHEQYF. The CDR3 DNA follows: TGCGCCAGCAGCCCAGGGGGCCACGAGCAGTACTTC.

The rearrangement uses TRBV6-1 and TRBJ1-5; D not certain. V gave up 3 bases and J gave up 0 bases, with 15 bases separating them. The CDR3 has 17 residues. Looked up from germline, CDR1 is MNHNS and CDR2 is SASEGT. The DNA for the CDR3 is TGTGCCAGCAGTGACCCCGCGTCCGTATATAGCAATCAGCCCCAGCATTTT. Translation gives CASSDPASVYSNQPQHF.

V usage is TRBV27 and J usage is TRBJ1-6; D remains ambiguous. This CDR3 comprises 14 residues. Trimming pared 2 bases from V and 7 bases from J, leaving 9 bases between. The germline V gene encodes CDR1 MNHEY and CDR2 SMNVEV (reference sequence). The CDR3 loop is CASSLGQFNSPLHF. As DNA, the CDR3 is TGTGCCAGCAGTTTAGGGCAGTTCAATTCACCCCTCCACTTT.

The chain has TRBV29-1 and TRBJ2-7; D unclear. This CDR3 has 11 residues. Germline V gene sequence: CDR1 SQVTM, CDR2 ANQGSEA. Trimming removed 7 bases from V and 3 bases from J, with 10 bases in between. The CDR3, as DNA: TGCAGCGCCACCGAGCTCTACGAGCAGTACTTC. Amino acid sequence: CSATELYEQYF.

The chain carries TRBV27 and TRBJ2-7, with 8 positions matching TRBD1. The V segment lost 5 bases and the J segment 9 bases; nucleotides outside the gene matches: 12. This CDR3 has 14 amino acids. CDR1 is MNHEY, CDR2 SMNVEV, per germline (reference sequence). CDR3 loop: CASSPRDRILWQYF. The DNA for the CDR3 is TGTGCCAGCAGTCCCCGGGACAGGATTCTGTGGCAGTACTTC.

The V gene is TRBV6-5, the J gene TRBJ1-3, with unresolved D. The CDR3 extends over 16 amino acids. Germline-derived CDR1 and CDR2 are MNHEY and SVGAGI. Trimming cost V 1 base and J 0 bases, with 10 bases left between them. This chain's CDR3 is CASSYFAKDSGNTIYF. The CDR3 DNA follows: TGTGCCAGCAGTTACTTCGCCAAAGACTCTGGAAACACCATATATTTT.

This rearrangement joins TRBV6-1 to TRBJ1-4, with a tentative D call TRBD1 (5 bases). The germline V and J ends were trimmed by 2 bases and 7 bases, with 11 bases remaining between them. The length of the CDR3 is 14 residues. The germline V gene encodes CDR1 MNHNS and CDR2 SASEGT. In DNA form, the CDR3 reads TGTGCCAGCAGTGAATGGGGGGTGAGTGAAAAACTGTTTTTT. It specifies CASSEWGVSEKLFF.

The CDR3 region is CASRGDRGLTGELFF. CDR3 nucleotide sequence: TGCGCCAGCAGGGGGGACAGGGGGCTAACCGGGGAGCTGTTTTTT. The chain is built from TRBV10-2 and TRBJ2-2, with 12 bases lining up with TRBD1. The germline gives CDR1 WSHSY, CDR2 SAAADI. The CDR3 spans 15 residues. The V and J ends lost 6 bases and 5 bases, in that order; junction bases with no gene match: 4.

The chain combines TRBV27 with TRBJ2-7; D is perhaps TRBD1 (6 bases). There are 11 residues in the CDR3. V was cut by 7 bases and J by 5 bases, with 9 bases left in between. The germline V gene has CDR1 MNHEY and CDR2 SMNVEV (reference sequence). The DNA of the CDR3 is TGTGCCAGCAAACAGGGACACGAGCAGTACTTC. This translates into CASKQGHEQYF.

The V and J genes are TRBV9 and TRBJ2-1; 8 nucleotides align to TRBD2. CDR3 length: 16 residues. Germline V gives CDR1 SGDLS, CDR2 YYNGEE. After removal of 4 bases from V and 3 bases from J, the junction contained 9 bases not matched to a gene. In nucleotides, the CDR3 is TGTGCCAGCAGCCTAAATCAGGCGGGAGGCTACAATGAGCAGTTCTTC. It translates to CASSLNQAGGYNEQFF.

On this clone: Within the sample, other DNA sequences also encode this same CDR3. J is TRBJ2-7 and V is TRBV9; 8 nucleotides agree with TRBD2. V gave up 3 bases and J gave up 2 bases; unmatched junction bases: 4. This CDR3 is built from 14 residues. Looked up from germline, CDR1 is SGDLS and CDR2 is YYNGEE. The CDR3 spells CASSEGLGAYEQYF. The CDR3 DNA reads TGTGCCAGCAGCGAGGGACTAGGAGCCTACGAGCAGTACTTC.